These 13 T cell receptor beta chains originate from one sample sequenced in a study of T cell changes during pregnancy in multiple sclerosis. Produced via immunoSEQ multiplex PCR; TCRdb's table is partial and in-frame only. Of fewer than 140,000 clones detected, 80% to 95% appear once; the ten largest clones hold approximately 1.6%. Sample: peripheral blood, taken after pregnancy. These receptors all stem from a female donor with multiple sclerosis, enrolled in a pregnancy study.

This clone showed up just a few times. The chain's CDR3 is CASSAGQYQPQHF. The CDR3 DNA reads TGCGCCAGCAGCGCGGGACAGTATCAGCCCCAGCATTTT. This chain joins TRBV10-2 and TRBJ1-5, with 7 nucleotides matching TRBD1. Germline V gives CDR1 WSHSY, CDR2 SAAADI. V dropped 6 bases and J dropped 5; count of bases not matched to a gene: 4. The CDR3 spans 13 residues.

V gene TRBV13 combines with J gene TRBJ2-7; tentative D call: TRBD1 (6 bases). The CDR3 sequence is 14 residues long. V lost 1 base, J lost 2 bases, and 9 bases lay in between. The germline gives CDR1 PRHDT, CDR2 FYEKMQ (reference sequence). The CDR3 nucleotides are TGTGCCAGCAGCTTAGACAGGGTTACCTACGAGCAGTACTTC. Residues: CASSLDRVTYEQYF.

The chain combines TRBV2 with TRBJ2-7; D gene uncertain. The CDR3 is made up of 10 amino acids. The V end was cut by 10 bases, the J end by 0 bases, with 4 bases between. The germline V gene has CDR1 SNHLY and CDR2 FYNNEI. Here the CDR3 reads CATRSYEQYF. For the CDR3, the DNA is TGTGCCACCCGCTCCTACGAGCAGTACTTC.

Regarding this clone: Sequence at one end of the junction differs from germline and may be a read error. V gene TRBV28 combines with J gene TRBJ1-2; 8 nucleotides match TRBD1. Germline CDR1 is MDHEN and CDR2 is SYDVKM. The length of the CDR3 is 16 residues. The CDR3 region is CASSLLWGQALSGYTF. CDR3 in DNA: TGTGCCAGCAGCTTATTATGGGGACAGGCCCTTAGCGGCTACACCTTC.

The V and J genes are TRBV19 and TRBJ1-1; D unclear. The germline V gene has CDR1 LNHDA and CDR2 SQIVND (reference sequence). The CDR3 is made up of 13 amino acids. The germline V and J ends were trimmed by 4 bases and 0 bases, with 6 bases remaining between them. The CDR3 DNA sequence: TGTGCCAGTAGTACCACATTGAACACTGAAGCTTTCTTT. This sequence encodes CASSTTLNTEAFF.

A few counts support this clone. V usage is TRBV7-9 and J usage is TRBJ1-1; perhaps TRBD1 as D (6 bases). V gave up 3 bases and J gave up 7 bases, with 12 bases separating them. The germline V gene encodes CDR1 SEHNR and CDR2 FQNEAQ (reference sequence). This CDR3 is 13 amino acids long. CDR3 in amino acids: CASSFWGGFEAFF. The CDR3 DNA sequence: TGTGCCAGCAGCTTTTGGGGGGGCTTTGAAGCTTTCTTT.

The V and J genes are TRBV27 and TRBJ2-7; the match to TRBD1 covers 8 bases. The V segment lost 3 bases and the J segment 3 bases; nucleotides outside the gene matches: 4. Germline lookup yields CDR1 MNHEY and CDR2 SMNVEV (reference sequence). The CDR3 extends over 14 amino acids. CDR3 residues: CASSFGTGNYEQYF. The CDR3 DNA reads TGTGCCAGCAGTTTTGGGACAGGAAACTACGAGCAGTACTTC.

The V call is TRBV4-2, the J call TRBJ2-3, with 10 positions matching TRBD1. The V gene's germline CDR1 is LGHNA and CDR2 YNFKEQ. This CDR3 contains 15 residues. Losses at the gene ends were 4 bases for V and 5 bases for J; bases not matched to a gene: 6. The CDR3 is CASSPRTGGVDTQYF. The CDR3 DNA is TGTGCCAGCAGCCCACGGACAGGGGGAGTAGATACGCAGTATTTT.

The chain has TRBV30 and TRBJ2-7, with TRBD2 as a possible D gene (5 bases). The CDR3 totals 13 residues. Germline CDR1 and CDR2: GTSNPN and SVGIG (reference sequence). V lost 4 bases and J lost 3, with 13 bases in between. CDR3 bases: TGTGCCTGGATCACGGGCGGAGGCTACGAGCAGTACTTC. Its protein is CAWITGGGYEQYF. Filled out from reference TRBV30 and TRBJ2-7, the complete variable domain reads SQTIHQWPATLVQPVGSPLSLECTVEGTSNPNLYWYRQAAGRGLQLLFYSVGIGQISSEVPQNLSASRPQDRQFILSSKKLLLSDSGFYLCAWITGGGYEQYFGPGTRLTVT.

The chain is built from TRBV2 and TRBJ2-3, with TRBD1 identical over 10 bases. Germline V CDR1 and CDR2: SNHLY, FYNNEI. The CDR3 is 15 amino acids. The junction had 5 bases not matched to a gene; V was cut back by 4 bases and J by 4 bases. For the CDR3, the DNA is TGTGCCAGCAGTGCCGAGGACAGGGGGTCAGATACGCAGTATTTT. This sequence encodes CASSAEDRGSDTQYF.

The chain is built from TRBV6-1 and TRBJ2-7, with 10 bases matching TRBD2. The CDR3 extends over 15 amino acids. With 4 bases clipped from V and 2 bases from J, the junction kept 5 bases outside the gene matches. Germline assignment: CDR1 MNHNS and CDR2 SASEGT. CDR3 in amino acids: CASSALAGAAYEQYF. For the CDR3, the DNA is TGTGCCAGCAGTGCCCTAGCGGGAGCGGCCTACGAGCAGTACTTC.

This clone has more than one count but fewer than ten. CDR3: CASSLGTLNTGELFF. CDR3 nucleotide sequence: TGTGCCAGCAGCTTGGGGACTCTGAATACCGGGGAGCTGTTTTTT. The chain links TRBV5-4 to TRBJ2-2; tentative D call: TRBD2 (5 bases). Deletions cut 0 bases from V and 5 bases from J, with 11 bases between. CDR1 is SGHNT, CDR2 YYREEE, per germline (reference sequence). The CDR3 has 15 residues.

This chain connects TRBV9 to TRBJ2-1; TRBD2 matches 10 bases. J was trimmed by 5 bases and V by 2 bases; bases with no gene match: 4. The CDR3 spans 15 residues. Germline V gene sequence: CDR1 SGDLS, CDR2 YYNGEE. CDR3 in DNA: TGTGCCAGCAGCGTCGGACTAGCGGCTGACAATGAGCAGTTCTTC. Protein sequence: CASSVGLAADNEQFF.